This TCR beta chain derives from a study of OX40 agonist ivuxolimab in advanced cancers. Produced via immunoSEQ multiplex PCR; TCRdb's table is partial and in-frame only. The sample has tens of thousands of clones; about 88% are singletons. The germline V gene has CDR1 SGHTA and CDR2 FQGNSA. The CDR3 length is 14 residues. V was shortened by 1 base and J by 1 base, with 7 bases between the two germline ends. The sample here was CD4+ or CD8+ T cells sorted from blood, taken in a trial of the OX40 agonist ivuxolimab. This clonotype originated in an adult with an advanced solid tumor such as melanoma, head and neck, liver or kidney cancer. This chain links TRBV7-2 with TRBJ1-1; no clear D. The CDR3 sequence: CASSLVSGNTEAFF. In nucleotides, the CDR3 is TGTGCCAGCAGCTTAGTTTCAGGGAACACTGAAGCTTTCTTT.